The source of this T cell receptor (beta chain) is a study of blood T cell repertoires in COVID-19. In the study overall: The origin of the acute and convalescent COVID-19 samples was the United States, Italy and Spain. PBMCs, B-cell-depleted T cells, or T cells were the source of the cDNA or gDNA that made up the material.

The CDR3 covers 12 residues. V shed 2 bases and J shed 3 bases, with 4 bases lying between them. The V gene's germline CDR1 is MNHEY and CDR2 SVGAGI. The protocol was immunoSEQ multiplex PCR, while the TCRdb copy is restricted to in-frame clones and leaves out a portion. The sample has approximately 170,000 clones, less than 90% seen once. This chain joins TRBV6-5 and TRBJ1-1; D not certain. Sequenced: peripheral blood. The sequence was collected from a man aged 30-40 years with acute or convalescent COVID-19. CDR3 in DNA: TGTGCCAGCAGTTACGGAGACACTGAAGCTTTCTTT. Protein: CASSYGDTEAFF.